The 14 T cell receptor beta chains reported below all come from one sample, sequenced in a study of identical twins. TCRdb re-called the 5' RACE reads with MiXCR, one entry per CDR3 protein. The data show 400,000 to 550,000 distinct CDR3 sequences, 24% seen once. The data were also submitted as part of a second study, on T cells expressing NK-cell markers.

Material for sequencing was CD4+ T cells sorted from blood. Source of these receptors: a woman in her late teens or twenties in good health.

The sample holds a few counts of this clonotype. The V gene is TRBV12-3 or TRBV12-4, the J gene TRBJ2-1; D is perhaps TRBD2 (6 bases). The length of the CDR3 is 14 residues. Trimming shortened V by 5 bases and J by 6 bases, and 14 bases separated the two germline ends. The CDR3 loop is CASSRDSNGNEQFF. The CDR3 coding sequence is TGTGCCAGCAGTCGGGACTCAAACGGCAATGAGCAGTTCTTC.

The CDR3 reads CASSRNSGSSEQYF. CDR3 in DNA: TGTGCCAGCAGCCGGAATAGCGGGAGTAGCGAGCAGTACTTC. The rearrangement joins TRBV7-2 to TRBJ2-7, with 9 bases fitting TRBD2. Looked up from germline, CDR1 is SGHTA and CDR2 is FQGNSA. J gave up 6 bases and V 5 bases, and 8 bases lay outside the gene matches. This CDR3 region has 14 residues.

In its sample, this clonotype was seen a few times. This rearrangement joins TRBV20-1 to TRBJ2-1; unclear D gene. Trimming shortened V by 0 bases and J by 5 bases, and 11 bases separated the two germline ends. The CDR3 is 14 residues long. Germline assignment: CDR1 DFQATT and CDR2 SNEGSKA (reference sequence). CDR3 sequence (DNA): TGCAGTGCTAGAGATATTGGGGTCAACAATGAGCAGTTCTTC. Amino acids: CSARDIGVNNEQFF.

This clonotype has a handful of counts. The V call is TRBV20-1, the J call TRBJ2-3, with 9 bases matching TRBD1. The J segment lost 0 bases and the V segment lost 8 bases, leaving 6 bases of the junction unmatched. CDR1 DFQATT and CDR2 SNEGSKA come from the germline V gene (reference sequence). The CDR3 is 14 amino acids. The chain's CDR3 is CSIAGTGSTDTQYF. CDR3 DNA: TGCAGTATCGCGGGGACAGGGAGCACAGATACGCAGTATTTT.

As concerns this clonotype: Compared with germline, one end of the junction differs, possibly owing to a read error. J is TRBJ2-3 and V is TRBV10-1; 8 nucleotides agree with TRBD2. The germline CDR1 and CDR2 sequences are WNHNN and SYGVQD (reference sequence). This CDR3 has 18 residues. For the CDR3, the DNA is TGCACCAGCAGTGAGTCGTCTAGGAGCGGGAGAGGAGTGGATACGCAGTATTTT. It encodes CTSSESSRSGRGVDTQYF.

This clonotype was observed a few times. The chain employs TRBV18 and TRBJ1-5; a possible D gene is TRBD1 (5 bases). CDR1 is KGHSH and CDR2 is LQKENI in the germline V gene. The CDR3 spans 14 residues. Deletions cut 6 bases from V and 7 bases from J, with 16 bases between. CDR3 sequence (DNA): TGTGCCAGCTCCCCGTCAGGGAGGGACCAGCCCCAGCATTTT. It codes for CASSPSGRDQPQHF.

The chain has TRBV5-1 and TRBJ2-6; D could derive from TRBD1 or TRBD2 (6 bases each). Germline V gene data show CDR1 as SGHRS and CDR2 as YFSETQ. The germline V and J ends were trimmed by 1 base and 4 bases, with 15 bases remaining between them. The CDR3 contains 17 residues. The CDR3 loop reads CASSLTWGALGANVLTF. CDR3 sequence (DNA): TGCGCCAGCAGCTTGACATGGGGGGCATTAGGGGCCAACGTCCTGACTTTC. Looking up the rest from reference TRBV5-1 and TRBJ2-6 gives the full variable domain: KAGVTQTPRYLIKTRGQQVTLSCSPISGHRSVSWYQQTPGQGLQFLFEYFSETQRNKGNFPGRFSGRQFSNSRSEMNVSTLELGDSALYLCASSLTWGALGANVLTFGAGSRLTVL.

The chain links TRBV5-1 to TRBJ2-1, with D unclear. The germline gives CDR1 SGHRS, CDR2 YFSETQ. V dropped 0 bases and J dropped 0 bases, with 7 bases sitting between them. The CDR3 is 15 residues long. This chain's CDR3 is CASSLATISYNEQFF. In DNA, the CDR3 is TGCGCCAGCAGCTTGGCCACTATCTCCTACAATGAGCAGTTCTTC.

CDR3 DNA sequence: TGTGCCAGCACCCCCCGGGGGCTAAGCTACGAGCAGTACTTC. Residues: CASTPRGLSYEQYF. The genes are TRBV6-1 and TRBJ2-7; D could derive from TRBD1 or TRBD2 (6 bases each). The V gene's germline CDR1 is MNHNS and CDR2 SASEGT. The CDR3 has 14 amino acids. V was clipped by 7 bases and J by 3 bases, with 16 bases between them.

V and J are TRBV5-1 and TRBJ2-2; D gene unclear. Germline loops: CDR1 SGHRS, CDR2 YFSETQ. The CDR3 is made up of 14 amino acids. V lost 5 bases, J lost 0 bases, and 8 bases lay in between. CDR3 in amino acids: CASRLTANTGELFF. The DNA for the CDR3 is TGCGCCAGCAGATTGACTGCGAACACCGGGGAGCTGTTTTTT.

The rearrangement uses TRBV20-1 and TRBJ2-7; 8 positions match TRBD2. V trimming: 0 bases; J trimming: 2 bases; junction bases outside the gene matches: 3. Germline CDR1 DFQATT, CDR2 SNEGSKA (reference sequence). The CDR3 loop spans 14 amino acids. The CDR3 sequence: CSARDRAGAYEQYF. CDR3 bases: TGCAGTGCTAGAGATCGAGCGGGAGCCTACGAGCAGTACTTC.

The genes are TRBV5-1 and TRBJ1-1; 7 bases align to TRBD1. Germline V gene sequence: CDR1 SGHRS, CDR2 YFSETQ. This CDR3 has 15 amino acids. V trimming: 5 bases; J trimming: 6 bases; junction bases outside the gene matches: 13. CDR3 coding DNA: TGCGCCAGCAGAGAACGGCTGGAGGGGGCAGCTGAAGCTTTCTTT. Protein sequence: CASRERLEGAAEAFF.

The chain has TRBV5-1 and TRBJ2-5, with D possibly matching TRBD2 (5 bases). Germline V gives CDR1 SGHRS, CDR2 YFSETQ. Trimming took off 8 bases at V and 6 bases at J, with 20 bases between the two ends. CDR3 length: 14 residues. CDR3 coding DNA: TGCGCCAGTCGTAGCCCAGGACTGCCCCAGACCCAGTACTTC. Translating gives CASRSPGLPQTQYF.

This clonotype was seen a few times. This chain links TRBV20-1 with TRBJ2-5; TRBD2 matches 10 bases. Trimming at V came to 1 base and at J to 4 bases, leaving 6 bases not matched to a gene. Looked up from germline, CDR1 is DFQATT and CDR2 is SNEGSKA (reference sequence). CDR3 length equals 15 residues. The CDR3 protein is CSARGLAGVGETQYF. CDR3 DNA: TGCAGTGCTAGAGGCCTAGCGGGAGTAGGAGAGACCCAGTACTTC.